A single sample is the source of the 20 T cell receptor beta chains below, sequenced in a study of spatial heterogeneity in lung cancer. Time point denoted: sample taken at primary tumor resection. The input material, whole RNA from tumor, nontumor lung or frozen PBMC, was sequenced unsorted. Each CDR3 protein gets one entry after TCRdb re-called the 5' RACE reads with MiXCR. Altogether 40,000 to 45,000 distinct CDR3 sequences are present, around 7.1% being singletons, with the ten largest covering 43%. Material: PBMCs, obtained at surgery. The receptors derive from a female donor with early-stage non-small cell lung cancer.

The chain links TRBV20-1 to TRBJ2-1; D possibly matches TRBD1 or TRBD2 (7 bases each). The CDR3 spans 14 residues. Germline-derived CDR1 and CDR2 are DFQATT and SNEGSKA (reference sequence). V was shortened by 5 bases and J by 7 bases, with 18 bases between the two germline ends. The CDR3 bases are TGCAGTGCTCAACTAGCGCCCAGGGGGAATGAGCAGTTCTTC. This sequence encodes CSAQLAPRGNEQFF.

V usage is TRBV7-9 and J usage is TRBJ2-6; D gene ambiguous. V shed 3 bases and J shed 4 bases, with 10 bases lying between them. The CDR3 contains 15 residues. Germline CDR1 is SEHNR and CDR2 is FQNEAQ (reference sequence). The CDR3 bases are TGTGCCAGCAGCTTGTACGGGTCAGGGGCCAACGTCCTGACTTTC. The encoded protein is CASSLYGSGANVLTF.

At least ten counts were recorded for this clonotype. The gene calls are TRBV3-1 and TRBJ1-1; 9 bases agree with TRBD1. The CDR3 runs 13 residues. The germline gives CDR1 LGHDT, CDR2 YNNKEL (reference sequence). Losses at the gene ends were 5 bases for V and 5 bases for J; bases not matched to a gene: 3. As DNA, the CDR3 is TGTGCCAGCAGCAGACAGGGGGGAACTGAAGCTTTCTTT. It codes for CASSRQGGTEAFF.

V is TRBV12-3 or TRBV12-4 and J is TRBJ1-1, with 7 bases lining up with TRBD1. The CDR3 contains 12 residues. DNA of the CDR3: TGTGCACTGGGGGCCGACAGGGCTGAAGCTTTCTTT. Protein product: CALGADRAEAFF.

In its sample, this clonotype was seen many times. V usage is TRBV5-1 and J usage is TRBJ2-7; D not resolved. The CDR3 consists of 15 residues. Germline CDR1 and CDR2: SGHRS and YFSETQ. Trimming left V 0 bases short and J 1 base short, with 11 bases between. CDR3 sequence reads: CASSLVSTASYEQYF. Written as DNA, the CDR3 is TGCGCCAGCAGCTTGGTGTCGACCGCTTCCTACGAGCAGTACTTC.

The chain links TRBV30 to TRBJ1-1; the D gene is possibly TRBD1 (6 bases). Trimming shortened V by 0 bases and J by 3 bases, and 11 bases separated the two germline ends. The CDR3 totals 14 residues. CDR1 and CDR2 (germline): GTSNPN, SVGIG (reference sequence). The CDR3 protein is CAWSVPHRDTEAFF. CDR3 nucleotides: TGTGCCTGGAGTGTACCCCACAGGGACACTGAAGCTTTCTTT.

This clonotype was seen at least ten times. The CDR3 loop reads CASSPWTEVNTEAFF. DNA for the CDR3: TGTGCCAGCAGCCCCTGGACAGAAGTGAACACTGAAGCTTTCTTT. The rearrangement joins TRBV9 to TRBJ1-1, with D tentatively TRBD1 (6 bases). The CDR3 length is 15 residues. CDR1 SGDLS and CDR2 YYNGEE come from the germline V gene. The V gene lost 4 bases and the J gene lost 0 bases, with 13 bases spanning the gap.

Many counts were recorded for this clonotype. This chain links TRBV15 with TRBJ1-5; 7 bases agree with TRBD1. CDR3 length: 15 amino acids. Looked up from germline, CDR1 is LNHNV and CDR2 is YYDKDF (reference sequence). Trimming took 1 base from V and 2 from J; bases not matched to a gene: 2. This CDR3 reads CATSRAGTGNQPQHF. CDR3 nucleotides: TGTGCCACCAGCAGAGCAGGGACAGGCAATCAGCCCCAGCATTTT.

This rearrangement joins TRBV10-3 to TRBJ2-3; TRBD2 is a possible D gene (5 bases). Germline assignment: CDR1 ENHRY and CDR2 SYGVKD. The CDR3 has 15 residues. Trimming left V 0 bases short and J 3 bases short, with 10 bases between. The CDR3 bases are TGTGCCATCAGTGAGTCGGGCGAGCGGACAGATACGCAGTATTTT. Its translation is CAISESGERTDTQYF.

This clonotype occurred many times. J is TRBJ2-2 and V is TRBV6-2 or TRBV6-3, with D perhaps assigned TRBD1 or TRBD2 (6 bases each). The CDR3 extends over 15 amino acids. V shed 2 bases and J shed 0 bases, with 7 bases lying between them. From germline, CDR1 is MNHEY and CDR2 SVGEGT. The CDR3, as DNA: TGTGCCAGCAGTTACCGGGGGCCGAACACCGGGGAGCTGTTTTTT. Its translation is CASSYRGPNTGELFF.

Ten or more counts support this clonotype. The chain combines TRBV6-5 with TRBJ1-1; a possible D gene is TRBD1 (6 bases). V gave up 7 bases and J gave up 5 bases, with 14 bases separating them. From germline, CDR1 is MNHEY and CDR2 SVGAGI. CDR3 size: 13 residues. The CDR3 nucleotides read TGTGCCAGCACGAGGGGGGCTGGGACTGAAGCTTTCTTT. Its protein is CASTRGAGTEAFF.

The rearrangement links TRBV18 to TRBJ2-3; TRBD1 or TRBD2 may be the D gene (5 bases each). Looked up from germline, CDR1 is KGHSH and CDR2 is LQKENI. V lost 6 bases and J lost 6, with 13 bases in between. CDR3 size: 13 residues. CDR3 sequence: CASSGGSRDTQYF. The CDR3 bases are TGTGCCAGCTCTGGGGGTAGCCGGGATACGCAGTATTTT.

The chain links TRBV11-2 to TRBJ1-2; D gene uncertain. This CDR3 has 15 amino acids. V lost 0 bases and J 7 bases, leaving 15 bases between the germline ends. CDR1 and CDR2 (germline): SGHAT, FQNNGV. CDR3 DNA sequence: TGTGCCAGCAGCTTAGATAGAAAGGGTCGGGCTGGCTACACCTTC. Residues: CASSLDRKGRAGYTF.

The chain has TRBV7-2 and TRBJ2-6; TRBD1 matches 12 bases. With 4 bases clipped from V and 3 bases from J, the junction kept 7 bases outside the gene matches. This CDR3 comprises 18 residues. The germline CDR1 and CDR2 sequences are SGHTA and FQGNSA. CDR3 region: CASSSPGQGAGGANVLTF. CDR3 DNA: TGTGCCAGCAGCTCCCCGGGACAGGGGGCAGGTGGGGCCAACGTCCTGACTTTC.

This clonotype appeared a few times. The V gene is TRBV2, the J gene TRBJ2-3; D is possibly TRBD1 (7 bases). CDR3 length: 12 residues. The germline gives CDR1 SNHLY, CDR2 FYNNEI. V was trimmed by 4 bases and J by 8 bases, leaving 10 bases between them. CDR3 protein: CASSGQGGTQYF. CDR3 nucleotide sequence: TGTGCCAGCAGTGGTCAGGGGGGTACGCAGTATTTT.

This clonotype occurred a few times. The chain couples TRBV20-1 to TRBJ1-5, with D maybe TRBD1 (5 bases). Trimming stripped 6 bases from V and 3 bases from J, with 12 bases between. Germline lookup yields CDR1 DFQATT and CDR2 SNEGSKA (reference sequence). This CDR3 has 13 amino acids. CDR3 in amino acids: CSAQQGANQPQHF. In nucleotides, the CDR3 is TGCAGTGCCCAGCAGGGTGCCAATCAGCCCCAGCATTTT.

CDR3 nucleotide sequence: TGTGCCAGCAACGCAGGGGAGGCAGCCACTGAAGCTTTCTTT. It encodes CASNAGEAATEAFF. The chain has TRBV5-8 and TRBJ1-1; D perhaps matches TRBD1 (6 bases). The V gene lost 6 bases and the J gene lost 4 bases, with 16 bases spanning the gap. This CDR3 has 14 amino acids. Per germline, CDR1 SGHTS and CDR2 YDEGEE.

This clonotype has ten or more counts. The chain combines TRBV7-9 with TRBJ1-5; no clear D gene. The CDR3 has 15 amino acids. CDR1 SEHNR and CDR2 FQNEAQ come from the germline V gene (reference sequence). With 6 bases removed from V and 2 bases from J, the gap between germline ends came to 14 bases. CDR3 nucleotide sequence: TGTGCCAGCAGTCGGACCGAAAGTGGCAATCAGCCCCAGCATTTT. Residues: CASSRTESGNQPQHF.

The sample holds a few counts of this clonotype. The chain has TRBV9 and TRBJ2-3, with 8 positions matching TRBD1. The V segment lost 3 bases and the J segment 0 bases; nucleotides outside the gene matches: 15. The germline CDR1 and CDR2 sequences are SGDLS and YYNGEE. The CDR3 runs 19 residues. The CDR3 DNA reads as TGTGCCAGCAGCGCCCATGGGACAGGCGCCCCCGCTAGCACAGATACGCAGTATTTT. Translation gives CASSAHGTGAPASTDTQYF.

The CDR3 DNA follows: TGTGCCAGCAGCTTGCAGGGGGCGGACACCGGGGAGCTGTTTTTT. This sequence encodes CASSLQGADTGELFF. The chain employs TRBV7-2 and TRBJ2-2; 8 nucleotides match TRBD1. J was trimmed by 3 bases and V by 3 bases; bases with no gene match: 3. The germline CDR1 and CDR2 sequences are SGHTA and FQGNSA. This CDR3 comprises 15 residues.